These 24 T cell receptor beta chains share one sample of origin, sequenced in a study of PD-1 blockade in classical Hodgkin lymphoma. Described time point: cycle 4 day 1 (C4D1), after 5 to 7 weeks of nivolumab. Brentuximab vedotin exposure varied among the patients, all of whom had relapsed after autologous stem cell transplantation. From thawed PBMCs, CD8+ T cells were isolated by magnetic negative selection. Here immunoSEQ multiplex PCR was the method, and the copy in TCRdb shows in-frame clones only, minus some. The data show about 7,800 clones, 60% to 80% seen once. The source material was CD8+ T cells from blood, sampled before the fourth cycle of nivolumab. The receptors shown here come from a human donor with classical Hodgkin lymphoma.

This clone was recorded once. The J gene is TRBJ1-1, the V gene TRBV7-2; D not certain. The V end lost 1 base, the J end lost 0 bases, and 9 bases lay between the germline ends. Germline CDR1 and CDR2: SGHTA and FQGNSA. The CDR3 is 15 residues long. The CDR3 DNA is TGTGCCAGCAGCTTAGAGGTCCCCATGAACACTGAAGCTTTCTTT. Translation gives CASSLEVPMNTEAFF.

The chain recombines TRBV5-6 with TRBJ2-7; D perhaps matches TRBD1 (6 bases). The CDR3 loop spans 13 amino acids. Germline V gene data show CDR1 as SGHDT and CDR2 as YYEEEE. V was clipped by 2 bases and J by 6 bases, with 12 bases between them. The CDR3 is CASSFNTGIEQYF. In DNA form, the CDR3 reads TGTGCCAGCAGCTTTAATACAGGGATCGAGCAGTACTTC.

This chain joins TRBV6-5 and TRBJ1-3, with D unclear. Between the trimmed V and J ends, which lost 6 bases and 4 bases, there was a span of 16 bases. The CDR3 contains 15 residues. CDR1 is MNHEY, CDR2 SVGAGI, per germline. The CDR3 region is CASSRYSTGGNTIYF. The CDR3 bases are TGTGCCAGCAGCCGATATTCGACGGGAGGAAACACCATATATTTT.

The chain uses TRBV7-9 and TRBJ1-2, with TRBD1 identical over 8 bases. V lost 1 base and J lost 10; bases outside the gene matches: 2. Germline lookup yields CDR1 SEHNR and CDR2 FQNEAQ (reference sequence). This CDR3 region has 12 residues. Here the CDR3 DNA reads TGTGCCAGCAGCTTAGGGGACAGGATCTACACCTTC. It translates to CASSLGDRIYTF.

The chain joins TRBV7-2 to TRBJ2-3; TRBD2 agrees at 12 bases. This CDR3 contains 15 residues. The germline V gene has CDR1 SGHTA and CDR2 FQGNSA. After removal of 1 base from V and 4 bases from J, the junction contained 0 bases not matched to a gene. The CDR3 loop is CASSLGTSGADTQYF. CDR3 DNA: TGTGCCAGCAGCTTAGGGACTAGCGGGGCAGATACGCAGTATTTT.

The chain links TRBV10-3 to TRBJ2-1; the match to TRBD2 covers 8 bases. The CDR3 spans 13 residues. V was clipped by 8 bases and J by 8 bases; unmatched bases: 8. The germline V gene has CDR1 ENHRY and CDR2 SYGVKD. This CDR3 is CAIGERERDEQFF. In DNA form, the CDR3 reads TGTGCCATCGGGGAGCGGGAGCGGGATGAGCAGTTCTTC.

This chain connects TRBV5-4 to TRBJ2-1; 11 nucleotides line up with TRBD2. Germline V lookup: CDR1 SGHNT, CDR2 YYREEE (reference sequence). The CDR3 totals 16 residues. The J segment lost 4 bases and the V segment lost 2 bases, leaving 5 bases of the junction unmatched. CDR3 nucleotides: TGTGCCAGCAGCTTAGGCCTAGCGGGGGGTTACAATGAGCAGTTCTTC. This translates into CASSLGLAGGYNEQFF.

This rearrangement joins TRBV6-5 to TRBJ2-7, with 9 bases identical to TRBD1. Unmatched junction bases numbered 6, after V lost 0 bases and J lost 3 bases. CDR1 and CDR2 from the germline V gene are MNHEY and SVGAGI. The CDR3 runs 16 residues. The CDR3 sequence is CASSYSTGGAYYEQYF. CDR3 sequence (DNA): TGTGCCAGCAGTTACTCAACAGGGGGCGCCTACTACGAGCAGTACTTC.

This clone is large (0.1 to 1%) in the sample. This chain joins TRBV4-1 and TRBJ2-1, with a weak D call TRBD2 (7 bases). Germline V gene data show CDR1 as MGHRA and CDR2 as YSYEKL. V lost 4 bases to trimming and J lost 0 bases, with 16 bases between them. This CDR3 has 17 amino acids. DNA for the CDR3: TGCGCCAGCAGCCCTGCGGGGGCTCAGAGCTCCTACAATGAGCAGTTCTTC. It codes for CASSPAGAQSSYNEQFF.

A few counts support this clone. The chain joins TRBV11-2 to TRBJ2-1; D is perhaps TRBD2 (6 bases). The CDR3 totals 13 residues. Per germline, CDR1 SGHAT and CDR2 FQNNGV. Trimming stripped 4 bases from V and 9 bases from J, with 13 bases between. The CDR3 loop is CASSSRRATEQFF. DNA for the CDR3: TGTGCCAGCAGCTCACGGAGGGCCACTGAGCAGTTCTTC. Supplemented by reference TRBV11-2 and TRBJ2-1, the full variable domain reads EAGVAQSPRYKIIEKRQSVAFWCNPISGHATLYWYQQILGQGPKLLIQFQNNGVVDDSQLPKDRFSAERLKGVDSTLKIQPAKLEDSAVYLCASSSRRATEQFFGPGTRLTVL.

This clone has a handful of counts. This chain joins TRBV9 and TRBJ2-7; TRBD1 aligns across 8 bases. Germline V CDR1 and CDR2: SGDLS, YYNGEE. CDR3 size: 15 residues. After removal of 2 bases from V and 3 bases from J, the junction contained 7 bases not matched to a gene. The CDR3 protein is CASSVFPGGGYEQYF. The CDR3 DNA is TGTGCCAGCAGCGTCTTCCCAGGGGGCGGCTACGAGCAGTACTTC.

The gene calls are TRBV4-2 and TRBJ2-4; perhaps TRBD1 as D (6 bases). The germline CDR1 and CDR2 sequences are LGHNA and YNFKEQ. This CDR3 is built from 17 residues. The V end was cut by 4 bases, the J end by 1 base, with 17 bases between. The CDR3 DNA follows: TGTGCCAGCAGCCCCTCGGGGTCAGGGGACGCCAAAAACATTCAGTACTTC. Encoded protein: CASSPSGSGDAKNIQYF.

The rearrangement uses TRBV15 and TRBJ1-5; no definite D call. CDR3 length equals 13 residues. V gave up 5 bases and J gave up 5 bases, with 10 bases separating them. The germline V gene encodes CDR1 LNHNV and CDR2 YYDKDF (reference sequence). DNA of the CDR3: TGTGCCACCAGCTCCAATATACATCAGCCCCAGCATTTT. It is translated as CATSSNIHQPQHF.

V gene TRBV7-2 combines with J gene TRBJ2-7; 12 nucleotides line up with TRBD2. Germline CDR1 SGHTA, CDR2 FQGNSA. This CDR3 has 17 residues. V lost 2 bases and J lost 6; bases outside the gene matches: 11. The CDR3 is CASSLSPPSGRAREQYF. CDR3 sequence (DNA): TGTGCCAGCAGCTTATCCCCTCCTAGCGGGAGGGCCCGCGAGCAGTACTTC.

This chain joins TRBV6-5 and TRBJ1-6, with TRBD1 matching over 7 bases. The CDR3 extends over 13 amino acids. Losses at the gene ends were 7 bases for V and 7 bases for J; bases not matched to a gene: 4. Looked up from germline, CDR1 is MNHEY and CDR2 is SVGAGI. In DNA form, the CDR3 reads TGTGCCAGCAAGGGACAGCCCAATTCACCCCTCCACTTT. Amino acid sequence: CASKGQPNSPLHF.

A single count supports this clone. CDR3 loop: CASSYRGPSNQPQHF. The CDR3 DNA follows: TGTGCCAGCAGTTACCGTGGACCTAGTAATCAGCCCCAGCATTTT. This chain uses TRBV6-5 with TRBJ1-5; D gene ambiguous. Germline V gene data show CDR1 as MNHEY and CDR2 as SVGAGI. The CDR3 is 15 residues long. Trimming stripped 2 bases from V and 4 bases from J, with 12 bases between.

The V call is TRBV5-6, the J call TRBJ1-6, with D maybe TRBD1 (6 bases). The V gene lost 4 bases and the J gene lost 10 bases, with 21 bases spanning the gap. This CDR3 comprises 16 residues. CDR1 and CDR2 from the germline V gene are SGHDT and YYEEEE. CDR3 bases: TGTGCCAGCAGCCCCCTGGGGGGCGCCATGTTGTCACCCCTCCACTTT. Translating gives CASSPLGGAMLSPLHF.

This clone was seen only a few times. The V and J genes are TRBV7-9 and TRBJ1-3, with D possibly being TRBD1 (5 bases). In germline, CDR1 is SEHNR, CDR2 FQNEAQ (reference sequence). The CDR3 runs 17 residues. Trimming left V 4 bases short and J 4 bases short, with 20 bases between. The CDR3 DNA follows: TGTGCCAGCAGCTCCCCGGCGGTAGGGGTGATCGGAAACACCATATATTTT. It codes for CASSSPAVGVIGNTIYF. Using reference TRBV7-9 and TRBJ1-3 for the parts outside the CDR3, the full variable domain is DTGVSQNPRHKITKRGQNVTFRCDPISEHNRLYWYRQTLGQGPEFLTYFQNEAQLEKSRLLSDRFSAERPKGSFSTLEIQRTEQGDSAMYLCASSSPAVGVIGNTIYFGEGSWLTVV.

The CDR3 region is CASSDTGIRSDTQYF. The CDR3 DNA reads TGCGCCAGCAGCGACACAGGGATTCGGTCAGATACGCAGTATTTT. This chain links TRBV5-1 with TRBJ2-3; tentative D call: TRBD1 (6 bases). The V end lost 4 bases, the J end lost 4 bases, and 16 bases lay between the germline ends. Germline lookup yields CDR1 SGHRS and CDR2 YFSETQ. The CDR3 is made up of 15 amino acids.

This clone came up once. V usage is TRBV11-1 and J usage is TRBJ2-1; 12 bases map to TRBD2. The V gene's germline CDR1 is SGHAT and CDR2 FQDESV (reference sequence). V lost 5 bases and J lost 6; bases outside the gene matches: 8. The CDR3 sequence is 16 residues long. The CDR3 spells CASSQRLAGVVNEQFF. The CDR3 nucleotides are TGTGCCAGCAGCCAGCGACTAGCGGGAGTGGTCAATGAGCAGTTCTTC.

There are a few counts of this clone. This chain links TRBV9 with TRBJ2-7; no firm D call. V was cut by 0 bases and J by 0 bases, with 10 bases left in between. This CDR3 spans 15 amino acids. Germline V gives CDR1 SGDLS, CDR2 YYNGEE. For the CDR3, the DNA is TGTGCCAGCAGCGTAGAGCCCGGCTACTCCTACGAGCAGTACTTC. Its protein product is CASSVEPGYSYEQYF.

The chain couples TRBV5-1 to TRBJ2-2; 7 nucleotides line up with TRBD2. The CDR3 runs to 18 residues. V lost 2 bases to trimming and J lost 4 bases; unmatched junction nucleotides: 14. Germline V gene sequence: CDR1 SGHRS, CDR2 YFSETQ. The CDR3 sequence is CASSFHRGGGGGTGELFF. CDR3 in DNA: TGCGCCAGCAGCTTTCATAGGGGCGGAGGCGGGGGCACCGGGGAGCTGTTTTTT.

The chain is built from TRBV9 and TRBJ2-3, with D uncertain. The CDR3 loop spans 16 amino acids. Per the germline V gene, CDR1 is SGDLS and CDR2 is YYNGEE. Trimming shortened V by 4 bases and J by 4 bases, and 19 bases separated the two germline ends. DNA for the CDR3: TGTGCCAGCAGCCCAGACACGAGCCCCCCCCCAGATACGCAGTATTTT. Residues: CASSPDTSPPPDTQYF. The whole variable domain, filled in from reference TRBV9 and TRBJ2-3, reads DSGVTQTPKHLITATGQRVTLRCSPRSGDLSVYWYQQSLDQGLQFLIQYYNGEERAKGNILERFSAQQFPDLHSELNLSSLELGDSALYFCASSPDTSPPPDTQYFGPGTRLTVL.

The J gene is TRBJ1-1, the V gene TRBV28; the D gene is possibly TRBD1 (6 bases). The V gene's germline CDR1 is MDHEN and CDR2 SYDVKM. The CDR3 sequence is 16 residues long. V was pared by 3 bases and J by 0 bases, with 14 bases between. The CDR3 here is CASSFSQGTMNTEAFF. In DNA, the CDR3 is TGTGCCAGCAGTTTTTCACAGGGAACCATGAACACTGAAGCTTTCTTT.